This T cell receptor beta chain was profiled in a study of metastatic and nonmetastatic thyroid tumors. The study's findings and limits: As reported, TCR beta diversity in blood and tumor was significantly higher in malignant thyroid tumors than in benign nodules.

This clone was seen many times. Its antigen is unknown. CDR3 length equals 13 residues. The germline CDR1 and CDR2 sequences are LNHDA and SQIVND (reference sequence). V was pared by 4 bases and J by 1 base, with 8 bases between. Before thyroid surgery, none of the patients had received any treatment. TCRdb ran MiXCR on the PCR reads. The data hold some 40,000 clones, with about 13% observed a single time. The sequence was collected from a female donor with papillary thyroid cancer or a benign thyroid nodule (not recorded which). Some clones in this sample may be carry-over from other donors' samples. The specimen was blood. This chain joins TRBV19 and TRBJ2-7; no firm D call. The CDR3 coding sequence is TGTGCCAGTAGTACAACTTTATCCTACGAGCAGTACTTC. Translated, it gives CASSTTLSYEQYF.